These 27 T cell receptor beta chains were sequenced from one sample in a study of Ad26.COV2.S vaccination and SARS-CoV-2 variants. Produced via immunoSEQ multiplex PCR; TCRdb's table is partial and in-frame only. Of some 410,000 clones in the sample, roughly 90% were seen once. Treatment here: around 19 received Ad26.COV2.S at low or high dose, single or two shots; about 5 received placebo; per-sample allocation not given. It was on day 63 after the first vaccine or placebo injection that samples were taken. The sequenced sample was peripheral blood, obtained in a trial of Ad26.COV2.S vaccine versus placebo. Receptors were obtained from a person between 18 and 59 years old who received the Ad26.COV2.S COVID-19 vaccine or a placebo.

This clone was recorded a few times. The chain is built from TRBV6-2 or TRBV6-3 and TRBJ1-2; D is ambiguous. Trimming left V 2 bases short and J 1 base short, with 5 bases between. Germline V CDR1 and CDR2: MNHEY, SVGEGT. The CDR3 is 13 amino acids. This chain's CDR3 is CASSYDNNYGYTF. The CDR3 DNA reads TGTGCCAGCAGTTACGACAATAACTATGGCTACACCTTC.

CDR3 sequence (DNA): TGTGCCAGCAGTTACTCGTATGACACTGAAGCTTTCTTT. Translation: CASSYSYDTEAFF. The gene calls are TRBV6-6 and TRBJ1-1; D ambiguous. The CDR3 is 13 amino acids. Germline CDR1 reads MNHNY; CDR2 reads SVGAGI (reference sequence). V lost 0 bases and J 3 bases, leaving 5 bases between the germline ends.

V is TRBV6-5 and J is TRBJ1-1, with D maybe TRBD1 (5 bases). V lost 6 bases and J lost 4, with 18 bases in between. The germline gives CDR1 MNHEY, CDR2 SVGAGI. The CDR3 consists of 15 residues. CDR3 DNA sequence: TGTGCCAGCAGCCGGGTTTGGGGGATGGCCACTGAAGCTTTCTTT. As protein: CASSRVWGMATEAFF.

J is TRBJ2-5 and V is TRBV15; D might be TRBD1 (5 bases). Between the trimmed V and J ends, which lost 2 bases and 5 bases, there was a span of 9 bases. The CDR3 extends over 13 amino acids. The germline CDR1 and CDR2 sequences are LNHNV and YYDKDF (reference sequence). The CDR3 region has the DNA TGTGCCACCAGCAGAAGGGGTTTGGAGACCCAGTACTTC. Its protein product is CATSRRGLETQYF.

V gene TRBV5-4 combines with J gene TRBJ1-2; D is perhaps TRBD1 (5 bases). The germline V gene encodes CDR1 SGHNT and CDR2 YYREEE (reference sequence). V dropped 0 bases and J dropped 2 bases, with 17 bases sitting between them. The CDR3 length is 17 residues. Written as DNA, the CDR3 is TGTGCCAGCAGCTTGGCCGGGGGGATGGGCGGGAACTATGGCTACACCTTC. The encoded protein is CASSLAGGMGGNYGYTF. Based on the CDR3 plus reference TRBV5-4 and TRBJ1-2, the full variable domain is ETGVTQSPTHLIKTRGQQVTLRCSSQSGHNTVSWYQQALGQGPQFIFQYYREEENGRGNFPPRFSGLQFPNYSSELNVNALELDDSALYLCASSLAGGMGGNYGYTFGSGTRLTVV.

V gene TRBV28 combines with J gene TRBJ1-1; 9 nucleotides agree with TRBD1. CDR1 and CDR2 (germline): MDHEN, SYDVKM. CDR3 size: 14 residues. V was pared by 10 bases and J by 4 bases, with 10 bases of the junction left unmatched. The DNA of the CDR3 is TGTGCCACCATCTCACAGGGGGCAATCACTGAAGCTTTCTTT. Encoded protein: CATISQGAITEAFF.

The chain recombines TRBV7-9 with TRBJ2-1; 7 bases are shared with TRBD2. CDR1 SEHNR and CDR2 FQNEAQ come from the germline V gene (reference sequence). Trimming removed 1 base from V and 1 base from J; junction bases left unmatched: 4. CDR3 length: 16 residues. This CDR3 is CASSLGSGGSYNEQFF. In DNA form, the CDR3 reads TGTGCCAGCAGCTTAGGCTCGGGGGGATCCTACAATGAGCAGTTCTTC.

The V and J genes are TRBV2 and TRBJ1-2; 7 positions agree with TRBD1. This CDR3 comprises 14 residues. V lost 6 bases to trimming and J lost 5 bases; unmatched junction nucleotides: 9. Germline V gene lookup returns CDR1 SNHLY and CDR2 FYNNEI. DNA for the CDR3: TGTGCCAGCAGAACCGGGACAGCCGTATATGGCTACACCTTC. As protein: CASRTGTAVYGYTF.

CDR3: CASSSHRDRGLEGYTF. The CDR3 bases are TGTGCCAGTAGTTCCCACCGGGACAGGGGATTGGAGGGCTACACCTTC. This chain uses TRBV19 with TRBJ1-2; 10 bases fit TRBD1. V shed 5 bases and J 8 bases; nucleotides not matched to a gene: 14. Germline V lookup: CDR1 LNHDA, CDR2 SQIVND (reference sequence). CDR3 length equals 16 residues.

This chain links TRBV9 with TRBJ2-7, with 7 bases matching TRBD1. Germline V CDR1 and CDR2: SGDLS, YYNGEE. The length of the CDR3 is 15 residues. V was pared by 4 bases and J by 3 bases, with 10 bases of the junction left unmatched. The CDR3 DNA reads TGTGCCAGCAGCAGGGCTAGGGACAGCGGCTACGAGCAGTACTTC. This encodes CASSRARDSGYEQYF.

The chain has TRBV5-4 and TRBJ2-5, with 13 bases fitting TRBD2. From germline, CDR1 is SGHNT and CDR2 YYREEE (reference sequence). The V gene end was trimmed by 0 bases and the J gene end by 4 bases; junction bases not matched to a gene: 9. The CDR3 is 18 amino acids. The CDR3 nucleotides read TGTGCCAGCAGCTTGGGACTAGCGGGGGGCGAGTGGGGAGAGACCCAGTACTTC. It yields the protein CASSLGLAGGEWGETQYF. The whole variable domain, filled in from reference TRBV5-4 and TRBJ2-5, reads ETGVTQSPTHLIKTRGQQVTLRCSSQSGHNTVSWYQQALGQGPQFIFQYYREEENGRGNFPPRFSGLQFPNYSSELNVNALELDDSALYLCASSLGLAGGEWGETQYFGPGTRLLVL.

CDR3 sequence: CASSPGGTVQFF. The CDR3 nucleotides are TGTGCCAGCAGCCCGGGGGGGACAGTGCAGTTCTTC. V and J are TRBV7-9 and TRBJ2-1; D is perhaps TRBD2 (8 bases). With 5 bases removed from V and 12 bases from J, the gap between germline ends came to 14 bases. The CDR3 sequence is 12 residues long. Germline V gene lookup returns CDR1 SEHNR and CDR2 FQNEAQ (reference sequence).

This chain uses TRBV3-1 (or the pseudogene TRBV3-2) with TRBJ2-1; 7 nucleotides agree with TRBD1. The CDR3 totals 14 residues. The germline CDR1 and CDR2 sequences are LGHDT and YNNKEL (reference sequence). Unmatched junction bases numbered 2, after V lost 2 bases and J lost 4 bases. CDR3 sequence reads: CASSQSGQYNEQFF. CDR3 DNA sequence: TGTGCCAGCAGCCAATCGGGACAGTACAATGAGCAGTTCTTC.

This sequence joins TRBV2 and TRBJ2-5; 8 nucleotides line up with TRBD2. This CDR3 contains 15 residues. Germline trimming cut 5 bases from V and 5 bases from J; bases unmatched to any gene: 10. Germline V gene lookup returns CDR1 SNHLY and CDR2 FYNNEI. The CDR3 DNA sequence: TGTGCCAGCAGTACTACCGGGACTAGTCAGGAGACCCAGTACTTC. Translating it yields CASSTTGTSQETQYF.

The genes are TRBV28 and TRBJ1-2; D is undetermined. The CDR3 loop spans 12 amino acids. Germline values: CDR1 MDHEN, CDR2 SYDVKM. The V end lost 8 bases, the J end lost 5 bases, and 12 bases lay between the germline ends. The chain's CDR3 is CASGKTTYGYTF. As DNA, the CDR3 is TGTGCCAGCGGAAAAACGACGTATGGCTACACCTTC.

The CDR3 reads CASSVRGLNTGELFF. In nucleotides, the CDR3 is TGCGCCAGCAGTGTTCGGGGACTGAACACCGGGGAGCTGTTTTTT. The J gene is TRBJ2-2, the V gene TRBV10-1, with D possibly TRBD2 on 6 matching bases. The CDR3 extends over 15 amino acids. The ends were cut back, 4 bases at V and 1 base at J, with 10 bases in the middle. From germline, CDR1 is WNHNN and CDR2 SYGVQD (reference sequence).

The V gene is TRBV2, the J gene TRBJ2-3; possibly TRBD1 or TRBD2 for D (5 bases each). V was clipped by 7 bases and J by 4 bases, with 15 bases between them. This CDR3 is built from 14 residues. The V gene's germline CDR1 is SNHLY and CDR2 FYNNEI. This CDR3 is CASIPGPWADTQYF. As DNA, the CDR3 is TGTGCCAGCATCCCGGGACCCTGGGCAGATACGCAGTATTTT.

A word on this clone: A junction boundary mismatches the germline segment, possibly from a read error. The V and J genes are TRBV2 and TRBJ2-2; TRBD1 matches 7 bases. This CDR3 region has 14 residues. The germline V gene encodes CDR1 SNHLY and CDR2 FYNNEI. Written as DNA, the CDR3 is TGTGCCAGCAGGGAAGGGGGCGCCGCCGGGGAGCTGTTTTTT. Translated: CASREGGAAGELFF.

The J gene is TRBJ2-2, the V gene TRBV4-1, with 16 bases that match TRBD2. This CDR3 region has 21 residues. V gave up 3 bases and J gave up 6 bases; unmatched junction bases: 16. Germline CDR1 reads MGHRA; CDR2 reads YSYEKL. The CDR3 loop reads CASSHSTIPGLAGGSAGELFF. The DNA for the CDR3 is TGCGCCAGCAGCCATAGCACCATACCGGGACTAGCGGGGGGGTCGGCCGGGGAGCTGTTTTTT.

This chain links TRBV9 with TRBJ1-1; 7 nucleotides align to TRBD1. CDR1 is SGDLS, CDR2 YYNGEE, per germline. The CDR3 contains 16 residues. Losses at the gene ends were 0 bases for V and 6 bases for J; bases not matched to a gene: 11. The CDR3 is CASSVEGRTGSSEAFF. In DNA form, the CDR3 reads TGTGCCAGCAGCGTAGAGGGGCGGACAGGCTCATCTGAAGCTTTCTTT. The whole variable domain, filled in from reference TRBV9 and TRBJ1-1, reads DSGVTQTPKHLITATGQRVTLRCSPRSGDLSVYWYQQSLDQGLQFLIQYYNGEERAKGNILERFSAQQFPDLHSELNLSSLELGDSALYFCASSVEGRTGSSEAFFGQGTRLTVV.

The rearrangement uses TRBV7-9 and TRBJ2-1; D remains unclear. This CDR3 comprises 16 residues. Trimming removed 6 bases from V and 0 bases from J, with 15 bases in between. CDR1 is SEHNR, CDR2 FQNEAQ, per germline (reference sequence). The CDR3 sequence is CASRHTTGRSYNEQFF. The DNA of the CDR3 is TGTGCCAGCAGACACACGACCGGGCGCTCCTACAATGAGCAGTTCTTC.

The V call is TRBV4-3, the J call TRBJ2-2; no reliable D call. Trimming took off 1 base at V and 0 bases at J, with 9 bases between the two ends. Germline values: CDR1 LGHNA, CDR2 YSLEER. The CDR3 runs to 16 residues. The CDR3 bases are TGCGCCAGCAGCCAAGTTCTACAGCCGAACACCGGGGAGCTGTTTTTT. It specifies CASSQVLQPNTGELFF.

CDR3 protein: CASREGEGTEAFF. The CDR3 DNA reads as TGTGCCAGCAGGGAGGGGGAGGGCACTGAAGCTTTCTTT. The V gene is TRBV2, the J gene TRBJ1-1; a possible D gene is TRBD1 (6 bases). CDR1 and CDR2 from the germline V gene are SNHLY and FYNNEI. The CDR3 consists of 13 residues. V gave up 6 bases and J gave up 4 bases, with 12 bases separating them.

The chain is built from TRBV5-8 and TRBJ2-4; D might be TRBD2 (5 bases). Trimming pared 2 bases from V and 1 base from J, leaving 10 bases between. This CDR3 region has 15 residues. The germline gives CDR1 SGHTS, CDR2 YDEGEE. The CDR3, as DNA: TGTGCCAGCAGCTTAGAGAGAGGGGCCAAAAACATTCAGTACTTC. Residues: CASSLERGAKNIQYF.

The rearrangement joins TRBV6-4 to TRBJ2-3; the match to TRBD2 covers 10 bases. From germline, CDR1 is MRHNA and CDR2 SNTAGT. CDR3 size: 15 residues. V dropped 5 bases and J dropped 5; count of bases not matched to a gene: 7. The DNA of the CDR3 is TGTGCCAGCAGTACAGAAGCGGGGGGGCAAGATACGCAGTATTTT. Translating it yields CASSTEAGGQDTQYF.

The rearrangement joins TRBV5-1 to TRBJ1-1; D call uncertain. The CDR3 loop spans 12 amino acids. Trimming removed 4 bases at V and 0 bases at J, with 4 bases between. Looked up from germline, CDR1 is SGHRS and CDR2 is YFSETQ. CDR3: CASSVLNTEAFF. The CDR3 DNA reads TGCGCCAGCAGCGTACTGAACACTGAAGCTTTCTTT.

The V gene is TRBV6-5, the J gene TRBJ2-2, with 7 nucleotides matching TRBD1. V lost 6 bases to trimming and J lost 9 bases; unmatched junction nucleotides: 7. Per the germline V gene, CDR1 is MNHEY and CDR2 is SVGAGI. There are 13 residues in the CDR3. CDR3 DNA: TGTGCCAGCAGCCGGGACAGCTACCGGGAGCTGTTTTTT. Its translation: CASSRDSYRELFF.